The T cell receptor (beta chain) under discussion was sequenced for a study of T-cell memory formation after mild COVID-19. V was trimmed by 5 bases and J by 6 bases, leaving 19 bases between them. The CDR3 extends over 15 amino acids. Germline CDR1 MNHEY, CDR2 SVGEGT. TCRdb fed the 5' RACE reads into MiXCR, producing one record per CDR3 protein. The sample holds under 300,000 distinct CDR3 sequences, approximately 8% seen once. This rearrangement joins TRBV6-2 or TRBV6-3 to TRBJ1-2; maybe TRBD1 (6 bases). This clonotype was obtained from a man younger than 35 who had mild COVID-19 (a few samples of this study predate the infection). Cell type and time point are not known. The sequencing input was PBMCs or a T cell subset sorted from them (not recorded which). The CDR3, as DNA: TGTGCCAGCAGTACAGGGAACACAGGGCTGCATGGCTACACCTTC. Translated, it gives CASSTGNTGLHGYTF.